Presented here are 18 T cell receptor beta chains from one specimen sequenced in a study of vaccination and CD4 T cells after COVID-19. The Oncomine TCR Beta short-read assay was applied to DNA of cultured CD4+ T cells. TCRdb passed the PCR reads through MiXCR, listing each CDR3 protein once. The sample holds under 25,000 distinct CDR3 sequences, approximately 27% seen once. Treatment reported: roughly 11-day PBMC culture with coronavirus spike peptide pools or control peptides (ViraFEST assay). Their cognate antigens are unknown. Sequencing was done on a sample of cultured CD4+ T cells from blood. These receptors were obtained from a human donor with COVID-19.

The CDR3 DNA sequence: TGTGCCAGCAGCGCAGGAGGCGCCGCCCGCGAGCAGTACTTC. As protein: CASSAGGAAREQYF. The J gene is TRBJ2-7, the V gene TRBV5-6, with D possibly matching TRBD2 (5 bases). Trimming left V 4 bases short and J 6 bases short, with 17 bases between. Germline CDR1 reads SGHDT; CDR2 reads YYEEEE. The CDR3 is 14 residues long. Looking up the rest from reference TRBV5-6 and TRBJ2-7 gives the full variable domain: DAGVTQSPTHLIKTRGQQVTLRCSPKSGHDTVSWYQQALGQGPQFIFQYYEEEERQRGNFPDRFSGHQFPNYSSELNVNALLLGDSALYLCASSAGGAAREQYFGPGTRLTVT.

V usage is TRBV28 and J usage is TRBJ2-6; tentative D call: TRBD2 (7 bases). The germline V gene has CDR1 MDHEN and CDR2 SYDVKM. Trimming cost V 5 bases and J 3 bases, with 14 bases left between them. The CDR3 extends over 16 amino acids. In nucleotides, the CDR3 is TGTGCCAGCAGTCTACTAGGGGGGGGTGGGGCCAACGTCCTGACTTTC. It is translated as CASSLLGGGGANVLTF.

The gene calls are TRBV21-1 and TRBJ2-5; the table's D gene call, TRBD1, was not cross checked with the DNA. TRBV21-1 is reported as a pseudogene. The CDR3 is 15 residues long. The CDR3 loop reads CASSKAETGEETQYF. The CDR3 region has the DNA TGTGCCAGCAGCAAAGCAGAGACAGGGGAAGAGACCCAGTACTTC.

Judged by abundance, this clonotype is medium-sized. The V gene is TRBV19, the J gene TRBJ2-2, with D unclear. The CDR3 has 14 residues. Trimming stripped 1 base from V and 6 bases from J, with 9 bases between. Germline-derived CDR1 and CDR2 are LNHDA and SQIVND (reference sequence). CDR3: CASSIGSGSGELFF. DNA for the CDR3: TGTGCCAGTAGTATAGGCTCAGGCTCCGGGGAGCTGTTTTTT.

V usage is TRBV12-3 or TRBV12-4 and J usage is TRBJ1-1; D remains ambiguous. This CDR3 contains 14 residues. Trimming stripped 1 base from V and 0 bases from J, with 6 bases between. The DNA for the CDR3 is TGTGCCAGCAGTTTAGGCAGAGTGAACACTGAAGCTTTCTTT. Translating gives CASSLGRVNTEAFF.

This clonotype has a handful of counts. This chain links TRBV6-5 with TRBJ2-1; 10 bases are a match to TRBD2. Germline CDR1 MNHEY, CDR2 SVGAGI. This CDR3 has 16 amino acids. The V segment lost 2 bases and the J segment 1 base; nucleotides outside the gene matches: 2. DNA of the CDR3: TGTGCCAGCAGTTACAGCGGGGGGGGATCCTACAATGAGCAGTTCTTC. Translated: CASSYSGGGSYNEQFF.

The genes are TRBV18 and TRBJ2-4; the match to TRBD1 covers 8 bases. Looked up from germline, CDR1 is KGHSH and CDR2 is LQKENI. Losses at the gene ends were 3 bases for V and 3 bases for J; bases not matched to a gene: 7. The CDR3 has 16 residues. CDR3 amino acids: CASSPSGGGIKNIQYF. The DNA of the CDR3 is TGTGCCAGCTCACCGTCAGGGGGCGGGATCAAAAACATTCAGTACTTC.

Only a few counts were recorded for this clonotype. The CDR3 spells CASSHLLTRTGAGYTF. The CDR3 bases are TGTGCCAGCAGCCATTTATTGACACGAACTGGAGCGGGCTACACCTTC. The chain employs TRBV14 and TRBJ1-2, with D uncertain. The CDR3 consists of 16 residues. Germline V CDR1 and CDR2: SGHDN, FVKESK. Trimming stripped 3 bases from V and 8 bases from J, with 22 bases between.

The chain joins TRBV5-1 to TRBJ2-7; D may be TRBD1 (7 bases). The CDR3 spans 14 residues. The V and J ends lost 5 bases and 5 bases respectively, with 17 bases between them. Germline CDR1 reads SGHRS; CDR2 reads YFSETQ. CDR3 coding DNA: TGCGCCAGCAGTCAGGGGGGCAGTAGGAACGAGCAGTACTTC. It translates to CASSQGGSRNEQYF.

This chain joins TRBV19 and TRBJ1-6, with D possibly being TRBD1 (6 bases). V lost 3 bases and J lost 5, with 14 bases in between. The germline gives CDR1 LNHDA, CDR2 SQIVND (reference sequence). The CDR3 loop spans 16 amino acids. The CDR3, as DNA: TGTGCCAGTAGTATGCCTCCGCCAGGGGATAATTCACCCCTCCACTTT. Translated, it gives CASSMPPPGDNSPLHF.

CDR3 loop: CASSSDGARRETQYF. The CDR3 coding sequence is TGCGCCAGCAGCTCTGACGGGGCCCGTAGAGAGACCCAGTACTTC. The J gene is TRBJ2-5, the V gene TRBV5-1, with D possibly being TRBD1 or TRBD2 (5 bases each). V was cut by 3 bases and J by 4 bases, with 16 bases left in between. This CDR3 is built from 15 residues. CDR1 SGHRS and CDR2 YFSETQ come from the germline V gene.

J is TRBJ2-3 and V is TRBV20-1; D may be TRBD2 (5 bases). The CDR3 covers 13 residues. Germline assignment: CDR1 DFQATT and CDR2 SNEGSKA (reference sequence). V lost 0 bases and J lost 7, with 11 bases in between. Here the CDR3 DNA reads TGCAGTGCTAGAGATCCGGGGATGAATACGCAGTATTTT. Amino acid sequence: CSARDPGMNTQYF.

The chain has TRBV7-9 and TRBJ2-5; the D is unclear. V lost 5 bases and J 1 base, leaving 11 bases between the germline ends. This CDR3 spans 14 amino acids. The germline CDR1 and CDR2 sequences are SEHNR and FQNEAQ (reference sequence). The CDR3 DNA sequence: TGTGCCAGCAGCAATCAGGCGATCCAAGAGACCCAGTACTTC. Its protein product is CASSNQAIQETQYF.

The chain combines TRBV6-1 with TRBJ1-1; 10 bases match TRBD1. CDR1 is MNHNS and CDR2 is SASEGT in the germline V gene. V lost 6 bases to trimming and J lost 4 bases; unmatched junction nucleotides: 11. The CDR3 runs 16 residues. The CDR3 sequence: CASRGTGAFRSTEAFF. The CDR3 DNA reads TGTGCCAGCAGAGGGACAGGGGCGTTTCGTAGCACTGAAGCTTTCTTT.

This chain connects TRBV30 to TRBJ2-1; 11 positions match TRBD1. This CDR3 is built from 17 residues. CDR1 is GTSNPN, CDR2 SVGIG, per germline (reference sequence). J gave up 3 bases and V 2 bases, and 9 bases lay outside the gene matches. The CDR3 DNA sequence: TGTGCCTGGAGTAAGATCCCGGGACAGGGGGGCTACAATGAGCAGTTCTTC. As protein: CAWSKIPGQGGYNEQFF.

The chain couples TRBV6-2 or TRBV6-3 to TRBJ1-1; TRBD1 matches at 9 bases. Germline CDR1 is MNHEY and CDR2 is SVGEGT. With 6 bases clipped from V and 3 bases from J, the junction kept 5 bases outside the gene matches. This CDR3 is built from 14 residues. The CDR3 spells CASSQGQGYTEAFF. CDR3 DNA: TGTGCCAGCAGCCAGGGACAGGGATACACTGAAGCTTTCTTT.

In DNA, the CDR3 is TGTGCCAGCAGTCACGGACAGGGCGGCTGGGGGGGCACTGAAGCTTTCTTT. This gives the protein CASSHGQGGWGGTEAFF. The rearrangement links TRBV6-2 or TRBV6-3 to TRBJ1-1, with 8 nucleotides matching TRBD1. Losses at the gene ends were 5 bases for V and 4 bases for J; bases not matched to a gene: 15. CDR3 length equals 17 residues. CDR1 MNHEY and CDR2 SVGEGT come from the germline V gene.

The sample holds a few counts of this clonotype. The chain carries TRBV2 and TRBJ2-2; 7 positions agree with TRBD1. This CDR3 has 15 amino acids. Germline V gives CDR1 SNHLY, CDR2 FYNNEI. Germline trimming cut 6 bases from V and 7 bases from J; bases unmatched to any gene: 11. The CDR3 nucleotides read TGTGCCAGCAGACCGACAGGGTTTGGTAGCGGGGAGCTGTTTTTT. As protein: CASRPTGFGSGELFF.